A single sample is the source of the 8 T cell receptor beta chains below, sequenced in a study of blood T cell repertoires in COVID-19. TCRdb's copy holds only in-frame clones and misses some; the assay was immunoSEQ multiplex PCR. The data contain some 330,000 clones, around 84% of them singletons. The sequenced material came from PBMCs or T cells enriched from blood (not recorded which). These receptors originate from a man aged 25 to 45 who had recovered from COVID-19.

The rearrangement links TRBV19 to TRBJ2-7; unclear D gene. Germline lookup yields CDR1 LNHDA and CDR2 SQIVND (reference sequence). V shed 10 bases and J shed 6 bases, with 13 bases lying between them. The CDR3 covers 11 residues. The CDR3 DNA follows: TGTGCCACCCAACTGCGTTCCGAGCAGTACTTC. Amino acid sequence: CATQLRSEQYF.

This clone has just a few counts. The genes are TRBV2 and TRBJ2-5; 8 bases agree with TRBD2. This CDR3 contains 14 residues. V dropped 6 bases and J dropped 5; count of bases not matched to a gene: 8. Germline V gene lookup returns CDR1 SNHLY and CDR2 FYNNEI. CDR3: CASRPRTSSETQYF. In DNA, the CDR3 is TGTGCCAGCAGGCCTAGGACTAGCAGCGAGACCCAGTACTTC.

The rearrangement uses TRBV10-2 and TRBJ1-5; 9 positions agree with TRBD1. CDR3 size: 15 residues. V dropped 1 base and J dropped 3; count of bases not matched to a gene: 1. In germline, CDR1 is WSHSY, CDR2 SAAADI. The CDR3 DNA follows: TGCGCCAGCAGTGAGTGGACAGGGGTCAATCAGCCCCAGCATTTT. Encoded protein: CASSEWTGVNQPQHF.

The V gene is TRBV7-2, the J gene TRBJ1-3; 10 bases map to TRBD1. The V and J ends lost 1 base and 4 bases, in that order; junction bases with no gene match: 1. Per germline, CDR1 SGHTA and CDR2 FQGNSA. The CDR3 is 15 amino acids. The CDR3, as DNA: TGTGCCAGCAGCTTAGGACAGGGGGCCGGAAACACCATATATTTT. This codes for CASSLGQGAGNTIYF.

The V gene is TRBV5-6, the J gene TRBJ1-1; 7 nucleotides line up with TRBD1. The CDR3 sequence is 14 residues long. Germline-derived CDR1 and CDR2 are SGHDT and YYEEEE. Unmatched junction bases numbered 4, after V lost 0 bases and J lost 5 bases. CDR3 region: CASSLVSGGTEAFF. CDR3 DNA sequence: TGTGCCAGCAGCTTGGTTTCAGGGGGGACTGAAGCTTTCTTT.

This clone was seen a single time. This sequence joins TRBV13 and TRBJ2-3, with D perhaps matching TRBD2 (5 bases). Trimming removed 2 bases from V and 3 bases from J, with 6 bases in between. Germline loops: CDR1 PRHDT, CDR2 FYEKMQ (reference sequence). The CDR3 has 13 residues. The CDR3 DNA follows: TGTGCCAGCAGCTTACCGGGAACAGATACGCAGTATTTT. Translating it yields CASSLPGTDTQYF.

The rearrangement links TRBV4-1 to TRBJ1-1; the D is unclear. Germline V lookup: CDR1 MGHRA, CDR2 YSYEKL. Trimming left V 3 bases short and J 4 bases short, with 15 bases between. The CDR3 is 15 amino acids. CDR3 DNA: TGCGCCAGCAGCCAGTCTGAGATTTTCGCCACTGAAGCTTTCTTT. Translated, it gives CASSQSEIFATEAFF.

The genes are TRBV14 and TRBJ2-2; no clear D gene. V was trimmed by 1 base and J by 3 bases, leaving 6 bases between them. The CDR3 is 14 amino acids. From germline, CDR1 is SGHDN and CDR2 FVKESK. The DNA for the CDR3 is TGTGCCAGCAGCCAAGGAGATCACACCGGGGAGCTGTTTTTT. It codes for CASSQGDHTGELFF.